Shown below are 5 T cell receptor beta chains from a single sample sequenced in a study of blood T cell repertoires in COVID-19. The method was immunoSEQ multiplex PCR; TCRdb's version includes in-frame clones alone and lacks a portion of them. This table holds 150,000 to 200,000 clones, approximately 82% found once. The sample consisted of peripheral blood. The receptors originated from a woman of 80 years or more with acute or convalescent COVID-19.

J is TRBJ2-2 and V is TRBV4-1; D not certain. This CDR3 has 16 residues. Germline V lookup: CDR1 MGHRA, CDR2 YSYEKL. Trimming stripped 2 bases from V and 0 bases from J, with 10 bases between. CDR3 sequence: CASSQIVGANTGELFF. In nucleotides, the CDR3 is TGCGCCAGCAGCCAAATCGTCGGAGCGAACACCGGGGAGCTGTTTTTT.

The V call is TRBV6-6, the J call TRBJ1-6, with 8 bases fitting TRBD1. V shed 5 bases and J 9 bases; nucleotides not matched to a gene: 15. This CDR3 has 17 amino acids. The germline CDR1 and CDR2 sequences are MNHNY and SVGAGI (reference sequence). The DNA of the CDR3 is TGTGCCAGCAGTCCTTACCCGCCGGACAGGGTTAGTTCACCCCTCCACTTT. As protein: CASSPYPPDRVSSPLHF.

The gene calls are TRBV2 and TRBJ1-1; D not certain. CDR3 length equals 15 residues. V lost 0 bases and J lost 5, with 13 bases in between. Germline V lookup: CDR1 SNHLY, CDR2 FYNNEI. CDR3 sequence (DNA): TGTGCCAGCAGTGAAGCTCCCAGGACGGGAACTGAAGCTTTCTTT. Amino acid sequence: CASSEAPRTGTEAFF.

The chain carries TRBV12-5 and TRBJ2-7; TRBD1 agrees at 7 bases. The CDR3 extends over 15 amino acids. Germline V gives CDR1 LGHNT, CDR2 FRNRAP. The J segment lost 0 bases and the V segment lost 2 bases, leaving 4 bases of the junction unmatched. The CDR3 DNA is TGTGCTAGTGGTTTGACAGGGGAACTCTCCTACGAGCAGTACTTC. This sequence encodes CASGLTGELSYEQYF.

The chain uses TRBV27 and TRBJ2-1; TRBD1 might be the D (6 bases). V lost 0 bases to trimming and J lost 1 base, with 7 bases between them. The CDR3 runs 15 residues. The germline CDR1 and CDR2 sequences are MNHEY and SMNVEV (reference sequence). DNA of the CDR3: TGTGCCAGCAGTTTATCGGGGACATCCTACAATGAGCAGTTCTTC. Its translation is CASSLSGTSYNEQFF.